The next 7 T cell receptor beta chains were all read from a single sample in a study of CD8+CD57+ T cells in acquired aplastic anemia. Genomic DNA was employed as the template in profiling TCR beta VDJ and CDR3. TCRdb fed the reads into MiXCR, producing one record per CDR3 protein. The sample records around 230,000 distinct CDR3 sequences, roughly 57% being singletons. The specimen was sorted CD4+, CD8+, or CD8+CD57+ T cells (not recorded which) from PBMCs. All receptors come from a human donor in good health.

V is TRBV7-8 and J is TRBJ2-7; maybe TRBD1 (6 bases). The CDR3 is 12 amino acids. Germline loops: CDR1 SGHVS, CDR2 FQNEAQ. The V gene lost 5 bases and the J gene lost 6 bases, with 11 bases spanning the gap. Written as DNA, the CDR3 is TGTGCCAGCAGCCCAGAGGGGGTCGAGCAGTACTTC. Its protein is CASSPEGVEQYF.

This clonotype showed up just a few times. The CDR3 spells CSATLAFRSYNEQFF. The CDR3 nucleotides read TGCAGTGCTACCTTAGCGTTCCGCTCCTACAATGAGCAGTTCTTC. This chain links TRBV20-1 with TRBJ2-1; weak D call: TRBD2 (5 bases). Germline CDR1 DFQATT, CDR2 SNEGSKA (reference sequence). This CDR3 region has 15 residues. V was cut by 4 bases and J by 0 bases, with 13 bases left in between.

This clonotype was seen many times. The chain is built from TRBV6-2 or TRBV6-3 and TRBJ1-4, with D uncertain. The germline V gene has CDR1 MNHEY and CDR2 SVGEGT. CDR3 length: 11 amino acids. Trimming stripped 2 bases from V and 8 bases from J, with 3 bases between. The CDR3 DNA sequence: TGTGCCAGCAGTTACGGGGAAAAACTGTTTTTT. Protein: CASSYGEKLFF.

This clonotype was observed at least ten times. The rearrangement joins TRBV4-2 to TRBJ2-2; possible D gene TRBD2, 6 bases. The length of the CDR3 is 16 residues. In germline, CDR1 is LGHNA, CDR2 YNFKEQ. V lost 0 bases to trimming and J lost 6 bases, with 14 bases between them. CDR3 sequence (DNA): TGTGCCAGCAGCCAAGATGGGCCGGGGGAGGCCGGGGAGCTGTTTTTT. It codes for CASSQDGPGEAGELFF.

This chain links TRBV7-6 with TRBJ2-7; TRBD2 matches 11 bases. V lost 5 bases and J lost 3; bases outside the gene matches: 12. The CDR3 is 17 residues long. Germline V CDR1 and CDR2: SGHVS, FNYEAQ. CDR3 amino acids: CASSRGGLAAGDYEQYF. The CDR3 region has the DNA TGTGCCAGCAGCCGGGGGGGACTAGCGGCGGGAGACTACGAGCAGTACTTC.

This clonotype has just a few counts. This chain joins TRBV4-1 and TRBJ2-1, with 13 bases lining up with TRBD2. This CDR3 is 21 amino acids long. J gave up 5 bases and V 7 bases, and 23 bases lay outside the gene matches. Germline values: CDR1 MGHRA, CDR2 YSYEKL. The CDR3 DNA follows: TGCGCCAGCACCTACGAACCGGGACTAGCGGGGACCTGGCCGAGGAACAATGAGCAGTTCTTC. Protein: CASTYEPGLAGTWPRNNEQFF.

This chain links TRBV20-1 with TRBJ2-5; 9 nucleotides line up with TRBD2. Losses at the gene ends were 6 bases for V and 0 bases for J; bases not matched to a gene: 2. The CDR3 covers 13 residues. Germline V gene data show CDR1 as DFQATT and CDR2 as SNEGSKA (reference sequence). The CDR3 loop reads CSAASGDQETQYF. For the CDR3, the DNA is TGCAGTGCGGCTAGCGGGGACCAAGAGACCCAGTACTTC.